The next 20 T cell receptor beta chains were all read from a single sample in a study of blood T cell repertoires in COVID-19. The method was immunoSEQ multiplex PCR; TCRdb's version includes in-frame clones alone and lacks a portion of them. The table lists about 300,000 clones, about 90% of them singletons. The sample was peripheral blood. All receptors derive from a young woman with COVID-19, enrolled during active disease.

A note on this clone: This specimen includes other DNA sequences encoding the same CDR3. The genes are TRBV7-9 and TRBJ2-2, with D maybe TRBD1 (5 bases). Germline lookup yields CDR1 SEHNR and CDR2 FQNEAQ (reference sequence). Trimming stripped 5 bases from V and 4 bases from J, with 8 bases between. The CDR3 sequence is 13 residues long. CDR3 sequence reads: CASSLDSTGELFF. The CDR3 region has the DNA TGTGCCAGCAGCCTAGACAGCACCGGGGAGCTGTTTTTT.

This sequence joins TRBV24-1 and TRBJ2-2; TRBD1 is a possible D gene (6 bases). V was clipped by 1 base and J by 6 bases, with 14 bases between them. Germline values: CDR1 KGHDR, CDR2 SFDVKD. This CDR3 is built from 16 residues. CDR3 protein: CATSDLSGDRPGELFF. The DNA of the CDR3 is TGTGCCACCAGTGATTTATCAGGGGATCGGCCCGGGGAGCTGTTTTTT.

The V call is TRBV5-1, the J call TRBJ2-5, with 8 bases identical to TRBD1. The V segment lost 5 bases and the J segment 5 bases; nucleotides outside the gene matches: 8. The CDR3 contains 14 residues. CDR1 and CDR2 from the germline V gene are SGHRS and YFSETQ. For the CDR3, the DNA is TGCGCCAGCAGATCCGGGACAGGCTGGGAGACCCAGTACTTC. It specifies CASRSGTGWETQYF.

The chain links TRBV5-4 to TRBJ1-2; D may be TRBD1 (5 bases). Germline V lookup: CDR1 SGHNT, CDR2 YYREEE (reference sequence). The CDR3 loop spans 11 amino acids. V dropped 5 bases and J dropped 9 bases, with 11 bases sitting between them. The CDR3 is CASRGGLSYTF. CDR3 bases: TGTGCCAGCAGGGGGGGATTGAGCTACACCTTC.

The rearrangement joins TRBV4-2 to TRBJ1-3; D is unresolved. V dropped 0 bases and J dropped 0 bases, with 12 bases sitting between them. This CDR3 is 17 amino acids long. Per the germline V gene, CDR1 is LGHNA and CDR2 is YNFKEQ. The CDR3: CASSQEGWKSSGNTIYF. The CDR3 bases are TGTGCCAGCAGCCAAGAGGGCTGGAAGAGCTCTGGAAACACCATATATTTT.

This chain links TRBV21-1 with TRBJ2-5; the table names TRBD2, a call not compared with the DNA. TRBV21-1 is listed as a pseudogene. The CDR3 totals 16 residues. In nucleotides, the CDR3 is TGTGCCAGCAGCTCCCGAGGCAGGGAGGGCCAAGAGACCCAGTACTTC. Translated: CASSSRGREGQETQYF.

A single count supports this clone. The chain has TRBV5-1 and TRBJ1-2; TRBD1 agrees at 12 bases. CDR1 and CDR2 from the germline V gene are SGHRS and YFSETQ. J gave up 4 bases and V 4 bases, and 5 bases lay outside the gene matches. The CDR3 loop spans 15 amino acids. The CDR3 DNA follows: TGCGCCAGCAGCCCGGGACAGGGGGCGTTCTATGGCTACACCTTC. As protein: CASSPGQGAFYGYTF.

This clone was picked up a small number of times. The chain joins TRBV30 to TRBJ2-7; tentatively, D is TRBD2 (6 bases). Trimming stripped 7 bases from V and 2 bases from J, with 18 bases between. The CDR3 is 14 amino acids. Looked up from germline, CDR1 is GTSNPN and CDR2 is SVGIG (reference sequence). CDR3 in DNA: TGTGCCTCGATAAGACTAGAATCCCCCTACGAGCAGTACTTC. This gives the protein CASIRLESPYEQYF.

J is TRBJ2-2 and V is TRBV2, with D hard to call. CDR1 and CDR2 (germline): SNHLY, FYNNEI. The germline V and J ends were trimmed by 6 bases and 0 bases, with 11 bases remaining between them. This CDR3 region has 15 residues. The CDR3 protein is CASRAQDTNTGELFF. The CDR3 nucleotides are TGTGCCAGCAGGGCTCAAGATACGAACACCGGGGAGCTGTTTTTT.

The CDR3 DNA reads TGTGCCAGCAGGGGGACAGGGAAACTGGGGGGCACTGAAGCTTTCTTT. It translates to CASRGTGKLGGTEAFF. The rearrangement uses TRBV28 and TRBJ1-1, with 9 bases aligning to TRBD1. Looked up from germline, CDR1 is MDHEN and CDR2 is SYDVKM. This CDR3 has 16 amino acids. Trimming cost V 6 bases and J 4 bases; bases outside gene matches: 12.

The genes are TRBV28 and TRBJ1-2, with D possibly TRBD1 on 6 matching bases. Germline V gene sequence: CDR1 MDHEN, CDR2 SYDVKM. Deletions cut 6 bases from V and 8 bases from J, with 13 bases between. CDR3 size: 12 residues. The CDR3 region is CASRETGSGYTF. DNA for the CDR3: TGTGCCAGCAGGGAAACAGGGAGCGGCTACACCTTC.

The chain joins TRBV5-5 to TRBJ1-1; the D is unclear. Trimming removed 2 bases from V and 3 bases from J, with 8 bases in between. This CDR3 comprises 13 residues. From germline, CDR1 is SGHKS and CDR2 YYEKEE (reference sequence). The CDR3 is CASSFGDYTEAFF. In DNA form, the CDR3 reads TGTGCCAGCAGCTTCGGTGATTACACTGAAGCTTTCTTT.

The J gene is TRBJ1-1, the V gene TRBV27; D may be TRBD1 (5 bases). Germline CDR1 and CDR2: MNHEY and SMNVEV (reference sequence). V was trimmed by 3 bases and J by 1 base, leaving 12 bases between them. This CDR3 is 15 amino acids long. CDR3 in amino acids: CASSFSTQGNTEAFF. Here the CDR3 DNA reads TGTGCCAGCAGTTTTTCTACGCAGGGGAACACTGAAGCTTTCTTT.

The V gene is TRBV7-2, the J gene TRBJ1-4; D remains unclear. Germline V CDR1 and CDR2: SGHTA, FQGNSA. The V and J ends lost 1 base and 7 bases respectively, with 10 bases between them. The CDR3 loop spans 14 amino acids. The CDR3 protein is CASSLGQSSEKLFF. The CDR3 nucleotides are TGTGCCAGCAGCTTAGGCCAGTCATCTGAAAAACTGTTTTTT.

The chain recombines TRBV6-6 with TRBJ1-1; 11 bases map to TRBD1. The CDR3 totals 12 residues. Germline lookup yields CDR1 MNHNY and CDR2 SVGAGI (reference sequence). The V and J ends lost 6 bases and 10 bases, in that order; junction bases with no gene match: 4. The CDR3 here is CASSRDRGRAFF. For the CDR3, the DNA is TGTGCCAGCAGCCGGGACAGGGGGAGAGCTTTCTTT.

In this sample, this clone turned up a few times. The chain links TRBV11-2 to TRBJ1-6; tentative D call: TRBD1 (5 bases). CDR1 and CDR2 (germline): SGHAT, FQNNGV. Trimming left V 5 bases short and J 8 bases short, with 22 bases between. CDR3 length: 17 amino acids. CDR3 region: CASSRLIPQGRHSPLHF. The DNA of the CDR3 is TGTGCCAGCAGCCGGCTCATCCCTCAGGGTCGACATTCACCCCTCCACTTT. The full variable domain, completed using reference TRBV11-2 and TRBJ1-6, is EAGVAQSPRYKIIEKRQSVAFWCNPISGHATLYWYQQILGQGPKLLIQFQNNGVVDDSQLPKDRFSAERLKGVDSTLKIQPAKLEDSAVYLCASSRLIPQGRHSPLHFGNGTRLTVT.

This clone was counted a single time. The CDR3 region has the DNA TGTGCCAGCAGCTTTCAGGGGGCCGGCACCGGGGAGCTGTTTTTT. Translated, it gives CASSFQGAGTGELFF. The rearrangement joins TRBV7-2 to TRBJ2-2, with TRBD1 matching 8 bases. The CDR3 contains 15 residues. The V and J ends lost 3 bases and 4 bases, in that order; junction bases with no gene match: 4. CDR1 SGHTA and CDR2 FQGNSA come from the germline V gene.

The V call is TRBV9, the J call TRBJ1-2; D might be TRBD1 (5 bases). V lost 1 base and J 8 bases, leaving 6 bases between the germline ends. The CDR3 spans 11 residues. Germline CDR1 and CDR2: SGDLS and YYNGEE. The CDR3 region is CASSVRGGYTF. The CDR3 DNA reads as TGTGCCAGCAGCGTACGGGGGGGCTACACCTTC. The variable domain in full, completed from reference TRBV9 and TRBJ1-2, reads DSGVTQTPKHLITATGQRVTLRCSPRSGDLSVYWYQQSLDQGLQFLIQYYNGEERAKGNILERFSAQQFPDLHSELNLSSLELGDSALYFCASSVRGGYTFGSGTRLTVV.

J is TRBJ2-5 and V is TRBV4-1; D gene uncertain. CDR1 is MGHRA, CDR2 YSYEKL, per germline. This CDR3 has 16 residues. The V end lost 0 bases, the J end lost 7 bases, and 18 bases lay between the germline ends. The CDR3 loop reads CASSQDEGNSWSTQYF. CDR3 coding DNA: TGCGCCAGCAGCCAAGACGAAGGTAACAGTTGGTCGACCCAGTACTTC.

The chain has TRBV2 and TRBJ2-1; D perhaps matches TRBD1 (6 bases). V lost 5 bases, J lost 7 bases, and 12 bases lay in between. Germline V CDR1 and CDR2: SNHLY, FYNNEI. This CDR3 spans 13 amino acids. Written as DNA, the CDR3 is TGTGCCAGCAGTCTAGGGGGAATTAATGAGCAGTTCTTC. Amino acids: CASSLGGINEQFF. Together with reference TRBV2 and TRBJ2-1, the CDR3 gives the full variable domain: EPEVTQTPSHQVTQMGQEVILRCVPISNHLYFYWYRQILGQKVEFLVSFYNNEISEKSEIFDDQFSVERPDGSNFTLKIRSTKLEDSAMYFCASSLGGINEQFFGPGTRLTVL.